Listed below are T cell receptor beta chains from one sample, sequenced in a study of CD8 T cells in Susac syndrome. TCRdb redid the calling of the immunoSEQ multiplex PCR reads with MiXCR, one entry per CDR3 protein. The profile shows 150,000 to 200,000 distinct CDR3 sequences, 95% of them singletons. Sequencing was performed on CD4+ T cells from PBMCs. Receptors originate from a human donor with Susac syndrome. CDR3s include the opening cysteine and the closing phenylalanine or tryptophan. The D gene is left open where the match is weak. Size is stated for part of the rows, as once, few or many counts, or as a class when the clone is expanded.

>-|-|TRBJ1-1|TRBV11-3|15
TGTGCCAGCAGCGCCGGTGAGCTTGGGAACACTGAAGCTTTCTTT
CASSAGELGNTEAFF
>-|-|TRBJ2-5|TRBV11-2|14
TGTGCCAGCAGCTTAGTATGGCGTGAAGAGACCCAGTACTTC
CASSLVWREETQYF
>-|-|TRBJ2-1|TRBV5-1|15
TGCGCCAGCAGCATCGGACTTGCCCCGTTTGGTGAGCAGTTCTTC
CASSIGLAPFGEQFF
>-|-|TRBJ2-7|TRBV6-6|13
TGTGCCAGCAGCGCGGACAGTCCCTACGAGCAGTACTTC
CASSADSPYEQYF
>-|-|TRBJ1-6|TRBV5-4|16
TGTGCCAGCAGCTCCGGGACGGCTGTTGTTAATTCACCCCTCCACTTT
CASSSGTAVVNSPLHF
>TRBD2|once|TRBJ2-1|TRBV20-1|13
TGCAGTGCTGATAGCGGGGGGGCCGCTGAGCAGTTCTTC
CSADSGGAAEQFF
>-|-|TRBJ2-5|TRBV5-1|15
TGCGCCAGCAGCTTGGACGGGCTAGGCCAAGAGACCCAGTACTTC
CASSLDGLGQETQYF
>-|-|TRBJ1-3|TRBV29-1|11
TGCAGCGTCGACGAGGGAAACACCATATATTTT
CSVDEGNTIYF
>TRBD1|-|TRBJ1-6|TRBV5-1|15
TGCGCCAGCAGCGAGCCCGGACAGGGGTTTTCACCCCTCCACTTT
CASSEPGQGFSPLHF
>TRBD2|-|TRBJ2-5|TRBV20-1|14
TGCAGTGCCTACCTGTCGGGGGGGCAAGAGACCCAGTACTTC
CSAYLSGGQETQYF
>TRBD1|-|TRBJ2-5|TRBV15|16
TGTGCCACCAGCAGGTATCAGCGACAGGGCCAAGAGACCCAGTACTTC
CATSRYQRQGQETQYF
>-|few|TRBJ1-1|TRBV30|12
TGTGCCTGGAGGGACTCGAACACTGAAGCTTTCTTT
CAWRDSNTEAFF
>TRBD2|-|TRBJ2-7|TRBV12-3/TRBV12-4|15
TGTGCCAGCAGTAGGACTAGCGGGGGGGGATACGAGCAGTACTTC
CASSRTSGGGYEQYF
>-|-|TRBJ1-1|TRBV19|13
TGTGCCAGTAGTATCTCCCGGAACACTGAAGCTTTCTTT
CASSISRNTEAFF
>-|-|TRBJ1-5|TRBV28|17
TGTGCCAGCAGTGAGACCCGCAGGGCAGATAGCAATCAGCCCCAGCATTTT
CASSETRRADSNQPQHF
>TRBD2|-|TRBJ2-3|TRBV7-3|17
TGTGCCAGCAGCTTAACCGGTCTAGCGGGGGGGCTCGATACGCAGTATTTT
CASSLTGLAGGLDTQYF
>-|-|TRBJ1-5|TRBV19|12
TGTGCCAGTAAGAGGGCCGACCAGCCCCAGCATTTT
CASKRADQPQHF
>-|-|TRBJ1-4|TRBV2|13
TGTGCCAGCAGCCTCGACTTAAATGAAAAACTGTTTTTT
CASSLDLNEKLFF
>TRBD1|once|TRBJ2-1|TRBV29-1|14
TGCAGCGATGCCGGGACAGGGTCTATCAATGAGCAGTTCTTC
CSDAGTGSINEQFF
>-|-|TRBJ2-5|TRBV20-1|13
TGCAGTGCACTCACTCTGAAGGGAGAGACCCAGTACTTC
CSALTLKGETQYF
>TRBD1|once|TRBJ1-5|TRBV30|15
TGTGCCTGGGGGCCAGGGGGCAGGGGCAATCAGCCCCAGCATTTT
CAWGPGGRGNQPQHF
>-|-|TRBJ1-2|TRBV29-1|15
TGCAGCGTTCGGGGTGGGTTGGCCTTTAACTATGGCTACACCTTC
CSVRGGLAFNYGYTF
>TRBD2|-|TRBJ2-2|TRBV2|16
TGTGCCAGCCGAAAACTAGCGGGGGGGCACACCGGGGAGCTGTTTTTT
CASRKLAGGHTGELFF
>-|-|TRBJ1-2|TRBV30|11
TGTGCCTGGAGTGTTCTGAATGGCTACACCTTC
CAWSVLNGYTF
>-|-|TRBJ2-1|TRBV5-1|14
TGCGCCAGCAGCCCACCCGGGGCTCTGAATGAGCAGTTCTTC
CASSPPGALNEQFF
>TRBD1|once|TRBJ1-2|TRBV12-3/TRBV12-4|14
TGTGCCAGCACCCAGGACAGGGCAGTCTATGGCTACACCTTC
CASTQDRAVYGYTF
>TRBD1|-|TRBJ2-2|TRBV11-2|17
TGTGCCAGCAGCCCGAGACAGGGTCGGAGGAACACCGGGGAGCTGTTTTTT
CASSPRQGRRNTGELFF
>-|-|TRBJ1-5|TRBV5-1|15
TGCGCCAGCAGCATTGCTCCGGCTGGCAATCAGCCCCAGCATTTT
CASSIAPAGNQPQHF